This TCR beta chain derives from a study of cytotoxic CD8 clonotypes in ibrutinib-treated CLL. General observations from the study: Increased clonality at ibrutinib response gave way to a return toward baseline at progression. Public clonotypes showed up rarely, and on treatment they shrank or held steady.

The repertoire was sequenced with immunoSEQ multiplex PCR; TCRdb's copy has only in-frame clones and lacks some. The sample has 60,000 to 65,000 clones; roughly 50% are singletons. CDR3 length equals 14 residues. The germline V gene has CDR1 SGHRS and CDR2 YFSETQ. The V end lost 7 bases, the J end lost 3 bases, and 16 bases lay between the germline ends. About this clone: Its antigen is not known.

This chain uses TRBV5-1 with TRBJ1-1; maybe TRBD1 (5 bases). This TCR derives from a human donor with chronic lymphocytic leukemia. Here the sequenced sample was PBMCs, taken after 12 months of ibrutinib treatment. For the CDR3, the DNA is TGCGCCAGCTGCCGCAGGGCTGGGGACACTGAAGCTTTCTTT. Its protein is CASCRRAGDTEAFF.